This T cell receptor (beta chain) was sequenced during a study of T cells in Graves' hyperthyroidism and ophthalmopathy. Study as a whole: Before any treatment, at initial diagnosis, peripheral blood was collected.

Study-level points and caveats: Ophthalmopathy got predicted by the model a median around 6.6 months before its onset.

The germline V and J ends were trimmed by 0 bases and 5 bases, with 5 bases remaining between them. The CDR3 has 12 residues. Germline assignment: CDR1 SGHDN and CDR2 FVKESK. The table lists this clonotype with a few counts. Its antigen is not identified. Lactation, pregnancy, other autoimmune disease or uncontrolled infection excluded patients. 9 to 10 ml fresh peripheral blood yielded the PBMCs. RNA transcripts provided the source from which TCR beta CDR3 regions were amplified. During a first-round RT-PCR of the TCR CDR3, the HTBI primer set was used. TCRdb fed the multiplex PCR reads into MiXCR, producing one record per CDR3 protein. The sample has over 350,000 distinct CDR3 sequences, roughly 14% seen once.

The chain uses TRBV14 and TRBJ2-7; D is unclear. The specimen sequenced was blood. This sequence originates from a man between 18 and 29 years old with Graves' ophthalmopathy. DNA of the CDR3: TGTGCCAGCAGCCAAGATAGTCACGAGCAGTACTTC. This codes for CASSQDSHEQYF.